A selection of T cell receptor beta chains follows, all from one sample in a study of CD8+CD57+ T cells in acquired aplastic anemia. MiXCR, applied by TCRdb to the reads, yields one record per CDR3 protein. Here the sample spans around 160,000 distinct CDR3 sequences, more than 45% being singletons. The sample consisted of sorted CD4+, CD8+, or CD8+CD57+ T cells (not recorded which) from PBMCs. These receptors all come from a human donor with aplastic anemia. CDR3s include the opening cysteine and the closing phenylalanine or tryptophan. The D gene is left open where the match is weak. Clone size appears in some rows only: once, few, many, or a class for an expanded clone.

cdr3_nt | cdr3_aa | j_call | d_call | clone_size | v_call
TGTGCCAGCAGCCTTGGCTTTGGACTAGCGGGAGTTAATGAGCAGTTCTTC | CASSLGFGLAGVNEQFF | TRBJ2-1 | TRBD2 | few | TRBV3-1
TGTGCCAGCAGCCCCCGGGGGGGGTTTGTCTCCTACGAGCAGTACTTC | CASSPRGGFVSYEQYF | TRBJ2-7 | TRBD2 | few | TRBV11-2
TGCAGTGCCATACCGCCGGGGAACGGAAACACCATATATTTT | CSAIPPGNGNTIYF | TRBJ1-3 | NA | many | TRBV20-1
TGTGCCAGCAGCCAAGGCAGTACTGAAGCTTTCTTT | CASSQGSTEAFF | TRBJ1-1 | NA | few | TRBV9
TGCAGCGTTGGATATGGCTTCTACACAGATACGCAGTATTTT | CSVGYGFYTDTQYF | TRBJ2-3 | NA | NA | TRBV29-1
TGTGCTAGTGGTGGGGTAGGGGGTAGTGCCAACGTCCTGACTTTC | CASGGVGGSANVLTF | TRBJ2-6 | NA | NA | TRBV12-5
TGTGCCAGCACCTCTCCGGGACTAGCGACAAGATACGAGCAGTACTTC | CASTSPGLATRYEQYF | TRBJ2-7 | TRBD2 | NA | TRBV7-6
TGTGCCTGGAGTCCCCAATTCTATGGCTACACCTTC | CAWSPQFYGYTF | TRBJ1-2 | NA | many | TRBV30
TGTGCCACCAGCAGTGGTGCGGGACTAGCGGCCAATGAGCAGTTCTTC | CATSSGAGLAANEQFF | TRBJ2-1 | TRBD2 | NA | TRBV15
TGCGCCAGCAGCCAAGAGCGAGTAACTGGGGCCAACGTCCTGACTTTC | CASSQERVTGANVLTF | TRBJ2-6 | NA | once | TRBV4-1
TGCAGTGCTAGAGATCGATCGGCTAGCGGGAGTTACGAGCAGTACTTC | CSARDRSASGSYEQYF | TRBJ2-7 | TRBD2 | few | TRBV20-1
TGTGCCAGCAGTTCATACCGGGACAGGGGCAACAATGAGCAGTTCTTC | CASSSYRDRGNNEQFF | TRBJ2-1 | TRBD1 | NA | TRBV27
TGTGCCACCAGTGATTTTGCAGGGGCGCTGCCCTACGAGCAGTACTTC | CATSDFAGALPYEQYF | TRBJ2-7 | NA | NA | TRBV24-1
TGTGCCTCTGGGGGTCAGCCCCAGCATTTT | CASGGQPQHF | TRBJ1-5 | NA | many | TRBV30
TGTGCCAGTAGTATCAGGGGCTCAACCCTGTTCACTGAAGCTTTCTTT | CASSIRGSTLFTEAFF | TRBJ1-1 | NA | many | TRBV19
TGCGCCAGCAGCCAAAAAGCGGGAGGGCCTAACGAGCAGTACTTC | CASSQKAGGPNEQYF | TRBJ2-7 | TRBD2 | NA | TRBV4-3
TGCAGTGCTAGTGGACTAGCGGAAGGGTTCGGGTTCGAGCAGTTCTTC | CSASGLAEGFGFEQFF | TRBJ2-1 | TRBD2 | many | TRBV20-1
TGCGCCAGCACCCAGGCCCCCACAGGGGGATTCCCAGATACGCAGTATTTT | CASTQAPTGGFPDTQYF | TRBJ2-3 | TRBD1 | NA | TRBV5-1
TGTGCCACCCAGCGGGAGGGCGGGTTCTACAATGAGCAGTTCTTC | CATQREGGFYNEQFF | TRBJ2-1 | TRBD2 | NA | TRBV15
TGTGCCAGCAGTTACCCCGGACTAGCGGGACCCACAGATACGCAGTATTTT | CASSYPGLAGPTDTQYF | TRBJ2-3 | TRBD2 | NA | TRBV10-1
TGCAGCCAAGATAACAGGGATAGCTCCTACGAGCAGTACTTC | CSQDNRDSSYEQYF | TRBJ2-7 | NA | NA | TRBV29-1
TGCAGCGTTGACGGGGGGGTAAACACCGGGGAGCTGTTTTTT | CSVDGGVNTGELFF | TRBJ2-2 | TRBD2 | NA | TRBV29-1
TGCAGCGTTGCCCGGACAGGTGAAAAACTGTTTTTT | CSVARTGEKLFF | TRBJ1-4 | TRBD1 | few | TRBV29-1
TGTGCCAGCAGCCAGACAGGGTGGGAGGGTGAAAAACTGTTTTTT | CASSQTGWEGEKLFF | TRBJ1-4 | TRBD1 | NA | TRBV3-1
TGTGCCAGCAGTCCGTTGGACCTGAGCTCCTACAATGAGCAGTTCTTC | CASSPLDLSSYNEQFF | TRBJ2-1 | NA | few | TRBV6-2/TRBV6-3
TGTGCCACCAGTGACGCCCGGACAGTCCAAGAGACCCAGTACTTC | CATSDARTVQETQYF | TRBJ2-5 | NA | NA | TRBV24-1
TGTGCCAGCAGTGATTCGGACAGGGGGCGTAACGGGGAGCTGTTTTTT | CASSDSDRGRNGELFF | TRBJ2-2 | TRBD1 | many | TRBV6-4
TGTGCCAGCACCCGACAGGCGTCTATTAACGAGCAGTACTTC | CASTRQASINEQYF | TRBJ2-7 | NA | once | TRBV7-2
TGTGCCAGCAGCTTAGAAGGTACAGGGGATCGCCAGCCCCAGCATTTT | CASSLEGTGDRQPQHF | TRBJ1-5 | TRBD1 | many | TRBV11-2
TGCGCCAGCCGGCCGGGGACTGACTCTGGAAACACCATATATTTT | CASRPGTDSGNTIYF | TRBJ1-3 | NA | many | TRBV5-1
TGTGCCAGCAGCGTGAGGGCGGGAGGGGTAAATGAGCAGTTCTTC | CASSVRAGGVNEQFF | TRBJ2-1 | TRBD2 | many | TRBV9
TGCAGCGTTGAGACGTTGGCCGTAGCGCAGTACTTT | CSVETLAVAQYF | TRBJ2-3 | NA | NA | TRBV29-1
TGTGCCACCTCCACCCGAAACAGGGGGCCTCCACCCCTCCACTTT | CATSTRNRGPPPLHF | TRBJ1-6 | TRBD1 | NA | TRBV24-1
TGTGCCAGCAGCTTACTAAGAGACACTGAAGCTTTCTTT | CASSLLRDTEAFF | TRBJ1-1 | NA | NA | TRBV7-9
TGTGCCAGTGAGACTAGCGACTTCACCGGGGAGCTGTTTTTT | CASETSDFTGELFF | TRBJ2-2 | TRBD2 | many | TRBV7-8
TGTGCCAGCAAGATAGGGGGCGGGTACCAAGAGACCCAGTACTTC | CASKIGGGYQETQYF | TRBJ2-5 | TRBD1 | NA | TRBV7-2
TGTGCCACCAGTGACCCAGGGAGCGAGCAGTACTTC | CATSDPGSEQYF | TRBJ2-7 | NA | few | TRBV24-1
TGCAGTGCTAGTCCCACAGCCATTAATCAGCCCCAGCATTTT | CSASPTAINQPQHF | TRBJ1-5 | NA | many | TRBV20-1
TGTGCCAGCAGCCCCGGACAGGGGGTCTTATACGAGCAGTACTTC | CASSPGQGVLYEQYF | TRBJ2-7 | TRBD1 | few | TRBV2
TGTGCCAGCAGCTTAATAGGGGGTCCCCCTAATGAAAAACTGTTTTTT | CASSLIGGPPNEKLFF | TRBJ1-4 | NA | many | TRBV7-8
TGCAGCGTAAGGACAGGCCCCTACGAGCAGTACTTC | CSVRTGPYEQYF | TRBJ2-7 | TRBD1 | many | TRBV29-1
TGTGCCAGCAGTTACATGGCCGCCGGGGAGCTGTTTTTT | CASSYMAAGELFF | TRBJ2-2 | NA | many | TRBV6-5
TGTGCCACCAGTGACACCGAAGCGGGATTCAATGAGCAGTTCTTC | CATSDTEAGFNEQFF | TRBJ2-1 | TRBD2 | NA | TRBV24-1
TGTGCCAGCAGCCCTCAGCCTCCTAGGGGCTACACCTTC | CASSPQPPRGYTF | TRBJ1-2 | NA | many | TRBV3-1
TGTGCCAGTACGCTTCTAGGAGGTATAAGTGAGCAGTTCTTC | CASTLLGGISEQFF | TRBJ2-1 | NA | many | TRBV19
TGTGCCACCAGTGCGGGACGGCGAAGCGAGCAGTACTTC | CATSAGRRSEQYF | TRBJ2-7 | NA | NA | TRBV24-1
TGTGCCAGCAGCTTAAACGGGCAGGGGCCGCTCGAGCAGTACTTC | CASSLNGQGPLEQYF | TRBJ2-7 | NA | NA | TRBV7-6
TGTGCCAGCAGCTTAGGGGACAGGGGGCTCTGGGGCTACACCTTC | CASSLGDRGLWGYTF | TRBJ1-2 | TRBD1 | once | TRBV7-8
TGTGCCAGCAGCCCCTGGGGGCCGAACACTGAAGCTTTCTTT | CASSPWGPNTEAFF | TRBJ1-1 | NA | NA | TRBV7-2
TGTGCCAGCAGGAGACTAGCGGGGACTTACGAGCAGTACTTC | CASRRLAGTYEQYF | TRBJ2-7 | TRBD2 | NA | TRBV12-3/TRBV12-4
TGTGCCAGCAGTCTGGAGTTTGGGGGCACTGAAGCTTTCTTT | CASSLEFGGTEAFF | TRBJ1-1 | NA | few | TRBV28
TGTGCCAGCAGCCCGCGTAGCGGAGCCCCCTACGAGCAGTACTTC | CASSPRSGAPYEQYF | TRBJ2-7 | NA | NA | TRBV7-8
TGTGCCAGTCTATCCGGGGGAGGCCAAACCTACGAGCAGTACTTC | CASLSGGGQTYEQYF | TRBJ2-7 | NA | many | TRBV2